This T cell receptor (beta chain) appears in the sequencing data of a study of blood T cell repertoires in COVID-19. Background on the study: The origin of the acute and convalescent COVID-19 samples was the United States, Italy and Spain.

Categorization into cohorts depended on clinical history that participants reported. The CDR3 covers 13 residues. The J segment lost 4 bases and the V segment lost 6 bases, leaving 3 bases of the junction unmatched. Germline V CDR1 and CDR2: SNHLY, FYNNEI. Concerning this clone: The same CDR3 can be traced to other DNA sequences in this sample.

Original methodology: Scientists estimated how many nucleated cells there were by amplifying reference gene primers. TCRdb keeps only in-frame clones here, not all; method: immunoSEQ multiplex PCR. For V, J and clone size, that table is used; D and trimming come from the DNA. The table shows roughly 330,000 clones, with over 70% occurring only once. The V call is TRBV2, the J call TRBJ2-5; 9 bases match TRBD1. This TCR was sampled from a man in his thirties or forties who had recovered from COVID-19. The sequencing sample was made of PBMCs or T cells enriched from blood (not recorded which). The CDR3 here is CASRDRGGETQYF. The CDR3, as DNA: TGTGCCAGCAGGGACAGGGGTGGAGAGACCCAGTACTTC.